These 22 T cell receptor beta chains were all obtained from the same sample, sequenced in a study of CD8+CD57+ T cells in acquired aplastic anemia. Genomic DNA provided the template from which TCR beta VDJ and CDR3 profiles were obtained. MiXCR, applied by TCRdb to the reads, yields one record per CDR3 protein. The data show 150,000 to 200,000 distinct CDR3 sequences, 64% seen once. The sequencing input was sorted CD4+, CD8+, or CD8+CD57+ T cells (not recorded which) from PBMCs. The receptors originated from a human donor with severe aplastic anemia or a healthy control (not recorded which).

This clonotype was observed many times. The V gene is TRBV2, the J gene TRBJ1-1; a weak D match, TRBD1 (5 bases). CDR1 and CDR2 from the germline V gene are SNHLY and FYNNEI. The CDR3 extends over 13 amino acids. Trimming shortened V by 6 bases and J by 6 bases, and 14 bases separated the two germline ends. Here the CDR3 reads CASSYNGGSEAFF. In nucleotides, the CDR3 is TGTGCCAGCAGCTACAATGGGGGATCTGAAGCTTTCTTT.

The rearrangement uses TRBV5-6 and TRBJ2-1; D not resolved. The CDR3 is made up of 14 amino acids. The ends were cut back, 2 bases at V and 4 bases at J, with 10 bases in the middle. Germline CDR1 SGHDT, CDR2 YYEEEE. The CDR3: CASSFDTRYNEQFF. The CDR3 nucleotides are TGTGCCAGCAGCTTTGATACCCGGTACAATGAGCAGTTCTTC.

This clonotype was seen many times. The V gene is TRBV10-3, the J gene TRBJ2-2; maybe TRBD2 (5 bases). CDR1 is ENHRY, CDR2 SYGVKD, per germline. V lost 9 bases, J lost 4 bases, and 12 bases lay in between. This CDR3 region has 13 residues. CDR3 coding DNA: TGTGCCATGGGCCCGGGGAGCACCGGGGAGCTGTTTTTT. Protein sequence: CAMGPGSTGELFF.

The genes are TRBV20-1 and TRBJ1-6, with D possibly being TRBD1 (5 bases). Germline lookup yields CDR1 DFQATT and CDR2 SNEGSKA (reference sequence). Trimming took off 6 bases at V and 10 bases at J, with 13 bases between the two ends. The CDR3 contains 12 residues. The CDR3 nucleotides read TGCAGTGCCCATGGGGGGGTGTCACCCCTCCACTTT. Translating gives CSAHGGVSPLHF.

The chain carries TRBV24-1 and TRBJ2-3; tentatively, D is TRBD2 (5 bases). CDR1 is KGHDR and CDR2 is SFDVKD in the germline V gene. V was trimmed by 3 bases and J by 0 bases, leaving 9 bases between them. The CDR3 is 15 amino acids. The CDR3 sequence: CATSDEGMSTDTQYF. CDR3 in DNA: TGTGCCACCAGTGATGAGGGTATGAGCACAGATACGCAGTATTTT.

This clonotype has ten or more counts. The chain carries TRBV19 and TRBJ1-6, with no clear D. Germline CDR1 LNHDA, CDR2 SQIVND (reference sequence). The CDR3 runs 13 residues. The V gene lost 1 base and the J gene lost 9 bases, with 7 bases spanning the gap. Here the CDR3 reads CASSIGPTSPLHF. In DNA form, the CDR3 reads TGTGCCAGTAGTATAGGACCGACTTCACCCCTCCACTTT.

The V gene is TRBV7-9, the J gene TRBJ1-1; 9 bases agree with TRBD1. Germline trimming cut 3 bases from V and 5 bases from J; bases unmatched to any gene: 16. From germline, CDR1 is SEHNR and CDR2 FQNEAQ (reference sequence). The CDR3 runs to 18 residues. CDR3 in DNA: TGTGCCAGCAGCTTGGTGCAGGACACCGGGACAGGGAAAACTGAAGCTTTCTTT. Amino acid sequence: CASSLVQDTGTGKTEAFF.

The rearrangement uses TRBV5-1 and TRBJ2-3; D gene uncertain. CDR1 is SGHRS, CDR2 YFSETQ, per germline. Trimming removed 4 bases from V and 5 bases from J, with 8 bases in between. The CDR3 is 12 residues long. CDR3 region: CASSPIEDTQYF. The CDR3 DNA follows: TGCGCCAGCAGCCCCATTGAAGATACGCAGTATTTT.

This clonotype was detected only a few times. This chain joins TRBV29-1 and TRBJ1-2, with 7 nucleotides matching TRBD1. Germline V CDR1 and CDR2: SQVTM, ANQGSEA. V trimming: 6 bases; J trimming: 7 bases; junction bases outside the gene matches: 8. There are 12 residues in the CDR3. CDR3 DNA: TGCAGCGTCGCGACAGGGAACCGTGGCTACACCTTC. It is translated as CSVATGNRGYTF.

The J gene is TRBJ1-2, the V gene TRBV7-6; 9 positions match TRBD1. V trimming: 1 base; J trimming: 6 bases; junction bases outside the gene matches: 0. Germline V gene data show CDR1 as SGHVS and CDR2 as FNYEAQ. CDR3 length: 13 residues. The CDR3, as DNA: TGTGCCAGCAGCTTAGGGGACAGGGATGGCTACACCTTC. This gives the protein CASSLGDRDGYTF.

In this sample, this clonotype turned up a few times. This chain links TRBV2 with TRBJ1-5; possible D gene TRBD1, 5 bases. V was trimmed by 1 base and J by 3 bases, leaving 10 bases between them. The CDR3 is 15 amino acids. The germline CDR1 and CDR2 sequences are SNHLY and FYNNEI. The CDR3 sequence: CASSEGGVYNQPQHF. DNA of the CDR3: TGTGCCAGCAGTGAAGGAGGGGTCTACAATCAGCCCCAGCATTTT.

This clonotype has more than one count but fewer than ten. This chain links TRBV9 with TRBJ2-7; a weak D match, TRBD2 (5 bases). This CDR3 is built from 15 residues. Germline assignment: CDR1 SGDLS and CDR2 YYNGEE. V gave up 4 bases and J gave up 6 bases, with 20 bases separating them. Here the CDR3 reads CASSPTFTGSVEQYF. The CDR3 DNA reads as TGTGCCAGCAGCCCCACATTCACGGGGTCGGTCGAGCAGTACTTC.

CDR3 loop: CASSPGTSHNEQFF. The CDR3 DNA is TGTGCCAGCAGCCCCGGGACATCCCACAATGAGCAGTTCTTC. V gene TRBV7-9 combines with J gene TRBJ2-1, with a tentative D call TRBD1 (6 bases). Trimming stripped 5 bases from V and 5 bases from J, with 13 bases between. Germline lookup yields CDR1 SEHNR and CDR2 FQNEAQ (reference sequence). This CDR3 region has 14 residues.

The rearrangement uses TRBV6-2 or TRBV6-3 and TRBJ2-1, with D maybe TRBD1 (5 bases). Germline V gene data show CDR1 as MNHEY and CDR2 as SVGEGT. This CDR3 is built from 13 residues. V shed 3 bases and J shed 8 bases, with 11 bases lying between them. CDR3 in DNA: TGTGCCAGCAGTTATTCGCAGGGTGATGAGCAGTTCTTC. This translates into CASSYSQGDEQFF.

The chain links TRBV24-1 to TRBJ2-7; 9 nucleotides align to TRBD2. The V and J ends lost 3 bases and 5 bases, in that order; junction bases with no gene match: 10. CDR3 length: 16 residues. The germline CDR1 and CDR2 sequences are KGHDR and SFDVKD. The CDR3 sequence is CATSDRAGGPPDEQYF. As DNA, the CDR3 is TGTGCCACCAGTGATCGAGCGGGAGGTCCCCCTGACGAGCAGTACTTC.

The chain joins TRBV6-2 or TRBV6-3 to TRBJ2-3; 11 bases map to TRBD2. Germline V lookup: CDR1 MNHEY, CDR2 SVGEGT. This CDR3 region has 14 residues. V was pared by 6 bases and J by 5 bases, with 4 bases of the junction left unmatched. The CDR3 is CASSLLAGEDTQYF. CDR3 bases: TGTGCCAGCAGCCTACTAGCGGGGGAAGATACGCAGTATTTT.

The chain combines TRBV7-6 with TRBJ2-7; TRBD2 matches 14 bases. The V segment lost 5 bases and the J segment 6 bases; nucleotides outside the gene matches: 3. The CDR3 has 14 amino acids. Germline V gene sequence: CDR1 SGHVS, CDR2 FNYEAQ. The CDR3 coding sequence is TGTGCCAGCAGCCCAGGACTAGCGGGAGGCGAGCAGTACTTC. As protein: CASSPGLAGGEQYF.

V gene TRBV6-2 or TRBV6-3 combines with J gene TRBJ2-7; a weak D match, TRBD2 (5 bases). Between the trimmed V and J ends, which lost 4 bases and 2 bases, there was a span of 9 bases. Germline V gene data show CDR1 as MNHEY and CDR2 as SVGEGT. CDR3 length equals 13 residues. CDR3 amino acids: CASSSTNTYEQYF. The CDR3 nucleotides read TGTGCCAGCAGTTCGACTAATACCTACGAGCAGTACTTC.

The chain combines TRBV25-1 with TRBJ1-2, with D perhaps TRBD1 (5 bases). CDR1 is MGHDK, CDR2 SYGVNS, per germline. This CDR3 is 11 amino acids long. V lost 6 bases and J 4 bases, leaving 6 bases between the germline ends. The CDR3 DNA follows: TGTGCCAGCAGGCAGGGCTATGGCTACACCTTC. This translates into CASRQGYGYTF.

This rearrangement joins TRBV30 to TRBJ1-2; the match to TRBD1 covers 8 bases. This CDR3 region has 14 residues. The V gene end was trimmed by 2 bases and the J gene end by 6 bases; junction bases not matched to a gene: 8. Per the germline V gene, CDR1 is GTSNPN and CDR2 is SVGIG (reference sequence). The CDR3 DNA reads as TGTGCCTGGAGTTCTACAGGGGGATGGGATGGCTACACCTTC. Protein sequence: CAWSSTGGWDGYTF.

The chain is built from TRBV28 and TRBJ1-1, with D uncertain. This CDR3 has 13 residues. The germline CDR1 and CDR2 sequences are MDHEN and SYDVKM. Trimming stripped 6 bases from V and 7 bases from J, with 15 bases between. CDR3 sequence: CASRKDPVVEAFF. CDR3 nucleotide sequence: TGTGCCAGCAGAAAAGATCCGGTTGTTGAAGCTTTCTTT.

This rearrangement joins TRBV15 to TRBJ1-6; D remains unclear. This CDR3 comprises 15 residues. CDR1 and CDR2 from the germline V gene are LNHNV and YYDKDF (reference sequence). V was clipped by 3 bases and J by 6 bases, with 12 bases between them. In DNA, the CDR3 is TGTGCCACCAGCAGGGGCGTCAGCAGTAATTCACCCCTCCACTTT. Residues: CATSRGVSSNSPLHF.